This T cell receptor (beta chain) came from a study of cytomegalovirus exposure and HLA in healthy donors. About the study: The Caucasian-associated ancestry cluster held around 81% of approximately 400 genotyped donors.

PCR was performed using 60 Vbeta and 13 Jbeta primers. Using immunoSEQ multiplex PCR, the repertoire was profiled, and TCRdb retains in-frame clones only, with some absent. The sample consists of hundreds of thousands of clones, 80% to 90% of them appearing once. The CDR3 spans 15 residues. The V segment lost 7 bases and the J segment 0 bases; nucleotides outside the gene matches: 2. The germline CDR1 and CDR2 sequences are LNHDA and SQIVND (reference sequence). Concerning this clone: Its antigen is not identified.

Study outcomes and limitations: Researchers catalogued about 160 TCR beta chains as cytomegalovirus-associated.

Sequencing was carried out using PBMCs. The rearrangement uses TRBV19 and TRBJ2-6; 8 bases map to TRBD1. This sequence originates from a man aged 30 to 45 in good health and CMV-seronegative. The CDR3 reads CASNTGGSGANVLTF. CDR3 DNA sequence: TGTGCCAGTAATACAGGGGGCTCTGGGGCCAACGTCCTGACTTTC.